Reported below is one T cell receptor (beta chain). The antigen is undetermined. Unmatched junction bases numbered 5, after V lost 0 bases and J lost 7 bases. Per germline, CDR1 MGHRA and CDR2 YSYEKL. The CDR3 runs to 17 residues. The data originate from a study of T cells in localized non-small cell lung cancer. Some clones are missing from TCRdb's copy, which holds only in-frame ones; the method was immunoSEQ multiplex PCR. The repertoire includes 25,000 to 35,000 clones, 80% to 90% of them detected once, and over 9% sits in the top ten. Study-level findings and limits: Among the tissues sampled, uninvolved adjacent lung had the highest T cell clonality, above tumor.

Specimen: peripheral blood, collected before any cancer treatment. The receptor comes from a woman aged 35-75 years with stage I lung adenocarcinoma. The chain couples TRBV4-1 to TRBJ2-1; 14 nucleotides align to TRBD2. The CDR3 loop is CASSQEKGLAGENEQFF. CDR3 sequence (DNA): TGCGCCAGCAGCCAAGAGAAGGGACTAGCGGGAGAGAATGAGCAGTTCTTC.